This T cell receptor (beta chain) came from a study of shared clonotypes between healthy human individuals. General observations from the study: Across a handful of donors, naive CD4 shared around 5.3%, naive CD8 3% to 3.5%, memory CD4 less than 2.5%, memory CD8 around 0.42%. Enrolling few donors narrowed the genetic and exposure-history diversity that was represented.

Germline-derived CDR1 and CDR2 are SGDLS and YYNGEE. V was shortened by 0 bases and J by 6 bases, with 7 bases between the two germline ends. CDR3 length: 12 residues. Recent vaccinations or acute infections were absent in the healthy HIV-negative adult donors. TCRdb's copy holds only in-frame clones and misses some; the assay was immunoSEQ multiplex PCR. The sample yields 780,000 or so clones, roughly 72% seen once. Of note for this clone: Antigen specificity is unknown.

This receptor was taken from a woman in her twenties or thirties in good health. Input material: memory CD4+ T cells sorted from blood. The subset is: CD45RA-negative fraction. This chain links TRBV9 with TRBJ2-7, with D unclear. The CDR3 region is CASSVVMREQYF. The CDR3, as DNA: TGTGCCAGCAGCGTAGTTATGCGCGAGCAGTACTTC.